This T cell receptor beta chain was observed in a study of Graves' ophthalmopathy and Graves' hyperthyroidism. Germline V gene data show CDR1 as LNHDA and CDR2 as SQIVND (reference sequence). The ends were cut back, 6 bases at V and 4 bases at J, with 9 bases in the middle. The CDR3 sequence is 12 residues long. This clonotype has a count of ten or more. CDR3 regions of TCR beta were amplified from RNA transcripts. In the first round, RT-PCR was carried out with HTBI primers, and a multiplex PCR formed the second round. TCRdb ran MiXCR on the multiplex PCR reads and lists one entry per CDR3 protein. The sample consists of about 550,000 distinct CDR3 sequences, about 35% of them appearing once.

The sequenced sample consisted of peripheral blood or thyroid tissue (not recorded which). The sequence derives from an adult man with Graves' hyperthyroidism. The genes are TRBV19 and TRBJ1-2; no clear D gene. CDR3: CASSDGPYGYTF. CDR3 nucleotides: TGTGCCAGTAGCGACGGTCCCTATGGCTACACCTTC.